These 26 T cell receptor beta chains were all obtained from the same sample, sequenced in a study of blood T cell repertoires in COVID-19 (dated by TCRdb to 2019 to 2021). Receptors were amplified or captured by the immunoSEQ multiplex PCR assay. TCRdb took this table from immuneACCESS and kept in-frame rearrangements with V and J called. Such tables lack part of the clones; where checked against another copy, unresolved V genes explain under half of the gap, and the rest is unexplained. Recorded for this sample are 56,000 or so clones; 89% of them occurred a single time. The ten biggest clones cover around 40% of the sample. Source material: peripheral blood. These TCRs come from a woman aged 60-75 years with COVID-19, enrolled during active disease.

The J gene is TRBJ2-1, the V gene TRBV15; a weak D match, TRBD2 (5 bases). V was clipped by 2 bases and J by 0 bases, with 11 bases between them. The CDR3 contains 16 residues. CDR1 is LNHNV, CDR2 YYDKDF, per germline (reference sequence). CDR3 sequence: CATSRSRGSSYNEQFF. In nucleotides, the CDR3 is TGTGCCACCAGCAGAAGTCGGGGTAGCTCCTACAATGAGCAGTTCTTC.

The CDR3 nucleotides read TGTGCCAGCAGCGTGGACTGGATCTCCTACGAGCAGTACTTC. As protein: CASSVDWISYEQYF. The chain couples TRBV9 to TRBJ2-7, with D possibly TRBD2 on 5 matching bases. CDR1 is SGDLS, CDR2 YYNGEE, per germline. The length of the CDR3 is 14 residues. Trimming stripped 2 bases from V and 0 bases from J, with 9 bases between.

This sequence joins TRBV7-9 and TRBJ2-2, with 8 bases aligning to TRBD1. In germline, CDR1 is SEHNR, CDR2 FQNEAQ (reference sequence). The CDR3 is made up of 16 amino acids. The V segment lost 3 bases and the J segment 2 bases; nucleotides outside the gene matches: 5. The CDR3 reads CASSFRTGINTGELFF. As DNA, the CDR3 is TGTGCCAGCAGCTTCCGGACAGGGATAAACACCGGGGAGCTGTTTTTT.

The chain recombines TRBV7-9 with TRBJ2-5, with D perhaps matching TRBD2 (6 bases). Germline CDR1 SEHNR, CDR2 FQNEAQ (reference sequence). Trimming shortened V by 3 bases and J by 5 bases, and 13 bases separated the two germline ends. The CDR3 covers 14 residues. CDR3 coding DNA: TGTGCCAGCAGCTTTGCGGGGATAGGGGAGACCCAGTACTTC. Its protein is CASSFAGIGETQYF.

The V call is TRBV24-1, the J call TRBJ2-1; 7 positions agree with TRBD2. The CDR3 is 16 residues long. With V trimmed by 3 bases and J by 8 bases, 12 bases remained unmatched. The germline CDR1 and CDR2 sequences are KGHDR and SFDVKD. The CDR3 is CATSDETSLSVDEQFF. CDR3 nucleotide sequence: TGTGCCACCAGTGATGAGACTAGCCTCTCGGTGGATGAGCAGTTCTTC.

This CDR3 is CSVPAPERANYGYTF. The CDR3 nucleotides read TGCAGCGTTCCTGCCCCGGAGAGAGCTAACTATGGCTACACCTTC. The rearrangement links TRBV29-1 to TRBJ1-2; unclear D gene. Germline V gene data show CDR1 as SQVTM and CDR2 as ANQGSEA. CDR3 size: 15 residues. The V and J ends lost 5 bases and 0 bases respectively, with 16 bases between them.

A few counts support this clone. V and J are TRBV27 and TRBJ1-6, with D perhaps TRBD1 (6 bases). The CDR3 spans 16 residues. Germline V gene sequence: CDR1 MNHEY, CDR2 SMNVEV (reference sequence). Trimming removed 1 base from V and 15 bases from J, with 22 bases in between. The CDR3 loop reads CASSLYFGGVGVDLHF. The DNA of the CDR3 is TGTGCCAGCAGTTTATATTTTGGGGGCGTGGGAGTTGACCTCCACTTT.

The V and J genes are TRBV6-5 and TRBJ2-1, with TRBD2 matching over 7 bases. With V trimmed by 5 bases and J by 7 bases, 8 bases remained unmatched. CDR1 is MNHEY, CDR2 SVGAGI, per germline. The CDR3 is made up of 14 amino acids. The CDR3 region has the DNA TGTGCCAGCAGTCCCAGCGGGGTGTTAAATGAGCAGTTCTTC. Encoded protein: CASSPSGVLNEQFF.

The gene calls are TRBV5-1 and TRBJ1-2, with D maybe TRBD1 (6 bases). CDR1 is SGHRS, CDR2 YFSETQ, per germline. The V gene lost 5 bases and the J gene lost 4 bases, with 15 bases spanning the gap. CDR3 length equals 14 residues. The CDR3 DNA reads as TGCGCCAGCAGGGAGACACAGGGTTCCTATGGCTACACCTTC. This gives the protein CASRETQGSYGYTF.

The chain employs TRBV6-1 and TRBJ1-2; D call uncertain. V gave up 0 bases and J gave up 4 bases, with 12 bases separating them. This CDR3 contains 15 residues. CDR1 is MNHNS and CDR2 is SASEGT in the germline V gene. This CDR3 reads CASSEAHGVAYGYTF. The CDR3 DNA reads as TGTGCCAGCAGTGAAGCCCACGGGGTGGCCTATGGCTACACCTTC.

This clone was observed once. The genes are TRBV9 and TRBJ2-1, with a tentative D call TRBD2 (6 bases). Germline lookup yields CDR1 SGDLS and CDR2 YYNGEE. The CDR3 spans 12 residues. V lost 7 bases, J lost 5 bases, and 10 bases lay in between. The chain's CDR3 is CASGRPDNEQFF. In DNA form, the CDR3 reads TGTGCCAGCGGGAGGCCCGACAATGAGCAGTTCTTC.

CDR3 sequence (DNA): TGCGCCAGCAGTACAGGGGGTATCGGAAACACCATATATTTT. Translation gives CASSTGGIGNTIYF. V gene TRBV5-1 combines with J gene TRBJ1-3, with 8 positions matching TRBD1. The germline CDR1 and CDR2 sequences are SGHRS and YFSETQ. This CDR3 contains 14 residues. Trimming took 5 bases from V and 4 from J; bases not matched to a gene: 5.

The CDR3: CASRLQGTDTQYF. DNA of the CDR3: TGTGCCAGCAGACTCCAGGGGACGGATACGCAGTATTTT. V is TRBV6-5 and J is TRBJ2-3, with D perhaps TRBD1 (6 bases). The V end lost 6 bases, the J end lost 6 bases, and 13 bases lay between the germline ends. This CDR3 region has 13 residues. Germline V gene sequence: CDR1 MNHEY, CDR2 SVGAGI.

With respect to this clone: This specimen includes other DNA sequences encoding the same CDR3. The chain joins TRBV3-1 (or the pseudogene TRBV3-2) to TRBJ1-2; D not resolved. Per germline, CDR1 LGHDT and CDR2 YNNKEL (reference sequence). V lost 1 base and J 2 bases, leaving 11 bases between the germline ends. This CDR3 is built from 15 residues. For the CDR3, the DNA is TGTGCCAGCAGCCAAGGTTTGACATCGAACTATGGCTACACCTTC. It codes for CASSQGLTSNYGYTF.

This chain uses TRBV15 with TRBJ2-2; weak D call: TRBD2 (6 bases). Germline CDR1 LNHNV, CDR2 YYDKDF (reference sequence). V lost 1 base and J lost 4, with 13 bases in between. This CDR3 has 16 residues. CDR3 nucleotides: TGTGCCACCAGCAGAGCAGGAGGGGTGAGCACCGGGGAGCTGTTTTTT. Its protein is CATSRAGGVSTGELFF.

The table lists this clone with a few counts. The J gene is TRBJ2-2, the V gene TRBV5-1, with 7 bases matching TRBD1. CDR1 and CDR2 from the germline V gene are SGHRS and YFSETQ. The CDR3 length is 16 residues. V dropped 0 bases and J dropped 4; count of bases not matched to a gene: 6. DNA for the CDR3: TGCGCCAGCAGCTTGGCTACAGGGGCTGCCACCGGGGAGCTGTTTTTT. It codes for CASSLATGAATGELFF. Full variable domain (rest looked up from reference TRBV5-1 and TRBJ2-2): KAGVTQTPRYLIKTRGQQVTLSCSPISGHRSVSWYQQTPGQGLQFLFEYFSETQRNKGNFPGRFSGRQFSNSRSEMNVSTLELGDSALYLCASSLATGAATGELFFGEGSRLTVL.

The V call is TRBV3-1 (or the pseudogene TRBV3-2), the J call TRBJ2-1; tentative D call: TRBD2 (5 bases). This CDR3 has 15 residues. V lost 4 bases and J 6 bases, leaving 16 bases between the germline ends. Per the germline V gene, CDR1 is LGHDT and CDR2 is YNNKEL (reference sequence). The CDR3 protein is CASSLILRGGNEQFF. The CDR3 DNA reads TGTGCCAGCAGCCTTATATTACGTGGAGGCAATGAGCAGTTCTTC.

The chain couples TRBV29-1 to TRBJ1-2, with 9 bases identical to TRBD1. The CDR3 is 13 residues long. The germline CDR1 and CDR2 sequences are SQVTM and ANQGSEA. Trimming removed 4 bases from V and 8 bases from J; junction bases left unmatched: 8. The CDR3 spells CSVVPGQGIGYTF. In nucleotides, the CDR3 is TGCAGCGTTGTCCCGGGACAGGGCATCGGCTACACCTTC. Complete variable domain (other parts from reference TRBV29-1 and TRBJ1-2): SAVISQKPSRDICQRGTSLTIQCQVDSQVTMMFWYRQQPGQSLTLIATANQGSEATYESGFVIDKFPISRPNLTFSTLTVSNMSPEDSSIYLCSVVPGQGIGYTFGSGTRLTVV.

The chain joins TRBV6-5 to TRBJ1-2; D unclear. The CDR3 loop spans 12 amino acids. V was pared by 2 bases and J by 8 bases, with 9 bases between. The germline gives CDR1 MNHEY, CDR2 SVGAGI. CDR3 in amino acids: CASSYIGGGYTF. CDR3 in DNA: TGTGCCAGCAGTTACATCGGAGGAGGCTACACCTTC.

V and J are TRBV4-3 and TRBJ1-1; D is undetermined. In germline, CDR1 is LGHNA, CDR2 YSLEER. V lost 0 bases and J 5 bases, leaving 7 bases between the germline ends. The length of the CDR3 is 13 residues. CDR3 protein: CASSQDIGTEAFF. The CDR3 nucleotides read TGCGCCAGCAGCCAAGACATCGGGACTGAAGCTTTCTTT.

The V and J genes are TRBV24-1 and TRBJ2-7, with D possibly being TRBD1 (6 bases). Germline loops: CDR1 KGHDR, CDR2 SFDVKD. Trimming removed 2 bases from V and 9 bases from J, with 19 bases in between. This CDR3 contains 15 residues. CDR3 loop: CATSDSRQGPQGQYF. CDR3 bases: TGTGCCACCAGTGATTCCCGCCAGGGGCCTCAAGGGCAGTACTTC.

This chain joins TRBV30 and TRBJ2-5; 10 nucleotides line up with TRBD1. The germline gives CDR1 GTSNPN, CDR2 SVGIG (reference sequence). CDR3 size: 13 residues. Trimming took 5 bases from V and 1 from J; bases not matched to a gene: 1. CDR3 loop: CAWDRGLQETQYF. The CDR3 nucleotides read TGTGCCTGGGACAGGGGGCTCCAAGAGACCCAGTACTTC.

This clone occurred once. V and J are TRBV10-2 and TRBJ1-1; 7 bases line up with TRBD1. The germline CDR1 and CDR2 sequences are WSHSY and SAAADI. The V and J ends lost 6 bases and 6 bases, in that order; junction bases with no gene match: 1. The CDR3 covers 11 residues. The CDR3: CASRGQSEAFF. In DNA, the CDR3 is TGCGCCAGCAGGGGACAGTCTGAAGCTTTCTTT.

This sequence joins TRBV7-9 and TRBJ2-2, with 9 nucleotides matching TRBD1. Germline V CDR1 and CDR2: SEHNR, FQNEAQ (reference sequence). This CDR3 comprises 17 residues. The ends lost 2 bases at V and 3 bases at J; junction bases unmatched: 7. CDR3 DNA sequence: TGTGCCAGCAGCTTACGAGGGACAGGGTATGACACCGGGGAGCTGTTTTTT. Its protein product is CASSLRGTGYDTGELFF.

The V gene is TRBV20-1, the J gene TRBJ1-2, with unresolved D. The CDR3 is made up of 10 amino acids. V was cut by 5 bases and J by 2 bases, with 3 bases left in between. Germline values: CDR1 DFQATT, CDR2 SNEGSKA (reference sequence). The chain's CDR3 is CSAPNYGYTF. For the CDR3, the DNA is TGCAGTGCTCCGAACTATGGCTACACCTTC.

The genes are TRBV28 and TRBJ2-7, with 8 bases lining up with TRBD2. Germline V gene sequence: CDR1 MDHEN, CDR2 SYDVKM. CDR3 length: 15 residues. V trimming: 6 bases; J trimming: 3 bases; junction bases outside the gene matches: 10. CDR3 bases: TGTGCCAGCAGCTCCCCGGTCGCGGGAGGCTACGAGCAGTACTTC. The encoded protein is CASSSPVAGGYEQYF.